Given below is one T cell receptor beta chain in context. This clonotype appeared a few times. Its binding antigen is unknown. No much larger clone exists at a distance of one base, and base qualities are not known. The record originates from a study of blood T cells in healthy people across ages (dated by TCRdb to the mid-2010s). Context from the whole study: Template switching captured roughly one uniquely barcoded TCR beta cDNA molecule per two T cells in model experiments. Age-related changes in TCR beta repertoire diversity were measured in the study by deep sequencing normalized with unique cDNA molecular identifiers. Four age groups were formed from the donors: young (average about 15 years), middle-aged (around 40), aged (around 62) and long-lived (approximately 80). To avoid experimental bias, donors of different ages were distributed randomly across sequencing lanes. Two additional independent replicas of 1 million unique cDNA reads from the same blood draw were analyzed for two donors (one aged 18 to 30 and one aged 80 or older). Paper-wide results and their limitations: The CMV infection status of donors was not known, potentially confounding age-related changes in expanded clonotypes. The long-lived group showed more naive CD4+ T cells, fewer expanded clones and increased TCR diversity than the aged group, suggesting age selection. Observed TCR beta diversity per million T cells fell roughly linearly with age, and a significant reduction was already apparent by age around 44. Observed TCR beta diversity correlated strongly with the percentage of naive T cells measured by flow cytometry. Because profiling used bulk unsorted PBMCs, naive and antigen-experienced compartments could not be compared conclusively. Estimates of total diversity based on one million sequenced T cells were regarded as lower bounds and as underestimates.

The approximately 40 donors, aged 6 to 90 years, were systemically healthy Caucasian individuals from Russia. Ten milliliters of peripheral blood were drawn from each donor into EDTA-treated Vacutainer tubes. Ficoll-Paque density-gradient centrifugation was used to isolate PBMCs, with at least 6.5 million per sample. Trizol reagent was used to extract total RNA from the PBMCs, yielding at least 6 micrograms per sample. For every donor, an aliquot of PBMCs went through flow cytometry to measure the percentages of naive CD45RAhigh/CD27high T cells. Library prep was done by 5' RACE. TCRdb names Illumina HiSeq 2500 as the instrument used. A second PCR of roughly 7 to 11 cycles was performed with a sample-barcoded 5' primer and a J-beta primer mix. Each TCR beta cDNA molecule received a unique molecular identifier from a template-switch 5' adaptor carrying 12 random nucleotides. Each sample yielded at least 3 million CDR3-containing paired-end reads. All of the RNA was converted into first-strand cDNA using the Mint cDNA synthesis kit, with a TRBC-specific oligonucleotide serving as the primer. All cDNA was treated with uracil-DNA glycosylase and then went through a first 18-cycle PCR with the universal primers M1SS and BC2_uni_R. Turning to the authors' computational methods: For normalization, 1 million high-quality reads were randomly selected from each sample, with every read carrying a distinct molecular identifier. Reads with shared molecular identifiers were discarded instead of being binned into consensus sequences. MiTCR, with a Q25 quality threshold and the strictest error-elimination algorithm, was used for CDR3 identification, clonotype clustering and error correction. A nonparametric unseen species model with Euler transformation was used to estimate a lower bound on total TCR beta diversity. The public reads were reanalyzed by TCRdb: fastp trimming at Q25, MiXCR alignment, in-frame beta chains only. Every entry covers one CDR3 protein and lists the most common genes and DNA from its rows. The V and J calls shown here were made by TCRdb, not taken from the authors' results. In this sample the table shows under 950,000 distinct CDR3 sequences, 22% of which occur a single time. The ten largest make up less than 25% of the sample.

From a lookup of the germline V gene (reference sequence), CDR1 and CDR2 are DFQATT and SNEGSKA. V is pared back by 2 bases and J by 0 bases, with 14 bases lying between the germline termini. From the cysteine up to the phenylalanine, the CDR3 has a length of 16 residues. Only the CDR3 DNA stays, 48 bases, in frame from base 1. Sequencing was performed on blood. This chain joins TRBV20-1 to TRBJ2-1; too little of a D gene remains to name it. The sequence was obtained from an older man in good health. The DNA sequence follows: TGCAGTGCTAGATTTGCGTGGGGAAGCTCCTACAATGAGCAGTTCTTC. This encodes CSARFAWGSSYNEQFF.